This T cell receptor beta chain stems from a study of blood T cell repertoires in COVID-19. The CDR3 has 13 residues. CDR1 is MNHEY and CDR2 is SVGEGT in the germline V gene. Trimming cost V 5 bases and J 11 bases; bases outside gene matches: 10. Assay used: immunoSEQ multiplex PCR; TCRdb lists only in-frame clones, some missing. Found here are about 74,000 clones, more than 90% of them singletons; the top ten hold roughly a tenth. This clone was observed once. Sequences were obtained from peripheral blood. This chain connects TRBV6-2 or TRBV6-3 to TRBJ1-2; 8 bases are a match to TRBD1. The TCR sequence derives from a human donor in a cohort sampled during active COVID-19. CDR3 amino acids: CASSDQGAYAYTF. DNA for the CDR3: TGTGCCAGCAGTGACCAGGGGGCGTACGCATACACCTTC.